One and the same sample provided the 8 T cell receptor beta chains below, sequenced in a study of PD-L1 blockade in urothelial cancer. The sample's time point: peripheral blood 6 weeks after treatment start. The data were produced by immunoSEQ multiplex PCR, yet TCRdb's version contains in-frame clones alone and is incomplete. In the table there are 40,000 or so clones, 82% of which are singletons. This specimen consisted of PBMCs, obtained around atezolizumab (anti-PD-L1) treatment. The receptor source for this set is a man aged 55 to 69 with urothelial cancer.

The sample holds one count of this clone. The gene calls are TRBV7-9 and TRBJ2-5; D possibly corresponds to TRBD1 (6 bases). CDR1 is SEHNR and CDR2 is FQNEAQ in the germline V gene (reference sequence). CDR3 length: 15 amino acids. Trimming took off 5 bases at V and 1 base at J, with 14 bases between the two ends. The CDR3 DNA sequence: TGTGCCAGCAGCCCTGGGGACATCCTCCAAGAGACCCAGTACTTC. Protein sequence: CASSPGDILQETQYF.

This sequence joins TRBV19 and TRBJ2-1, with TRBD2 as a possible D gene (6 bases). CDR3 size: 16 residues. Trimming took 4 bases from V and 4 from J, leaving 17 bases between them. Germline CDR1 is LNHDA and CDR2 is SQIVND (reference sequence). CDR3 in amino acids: CASSTGTSGYYNEQFF. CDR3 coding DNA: TGTGCCAGTAGTACTGGGACTTCTGGGTATTACAATGAGCAGTTCTTC.

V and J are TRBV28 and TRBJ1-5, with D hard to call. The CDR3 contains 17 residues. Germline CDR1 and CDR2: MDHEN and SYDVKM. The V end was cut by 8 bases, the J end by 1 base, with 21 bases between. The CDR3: CASPTPTLLTSNQPQHF. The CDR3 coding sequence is TGTGCCAGCCCCACCCCCACATTGCTCACAAGCAATCAGCCCCAGCATTTT.

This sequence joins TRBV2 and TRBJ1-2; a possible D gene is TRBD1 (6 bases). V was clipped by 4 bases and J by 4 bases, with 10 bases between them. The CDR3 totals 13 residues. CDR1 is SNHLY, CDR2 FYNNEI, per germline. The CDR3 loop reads CASSAGEIYGYTF. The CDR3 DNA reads TGTGCCAGCAGTGCAGGGGAGATCTATGGCTACACCTTC.

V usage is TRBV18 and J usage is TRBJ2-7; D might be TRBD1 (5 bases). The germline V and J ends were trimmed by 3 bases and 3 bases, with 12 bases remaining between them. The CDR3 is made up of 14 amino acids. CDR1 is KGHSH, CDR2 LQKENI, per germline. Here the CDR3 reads CASSPPQGFYEQYF. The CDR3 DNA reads TGTGCCAGCTCACCCCCCCAGGGATTCTACGAGCAGTACTTC.

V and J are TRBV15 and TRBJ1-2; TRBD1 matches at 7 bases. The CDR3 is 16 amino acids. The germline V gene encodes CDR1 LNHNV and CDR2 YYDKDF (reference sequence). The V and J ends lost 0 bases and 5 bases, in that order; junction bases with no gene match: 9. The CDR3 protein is CATSRDSEGAKYGYTF. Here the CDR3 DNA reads TGTGCCACCAGCAGAGATAGTGAGGGGGCCAAGTATGGCTACACCTTC. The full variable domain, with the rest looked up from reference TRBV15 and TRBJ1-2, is DAMVIQNPRYQVTQFGKPVTLSCSQTLNHNVMYWYQQKSSQAPKLLFHYYDKDFNNEADTPDNFQSRRPNTSFCFLDIRSPGLGDTAMYLCATSRDSEGAKYGYTFGSGTRLTVV.

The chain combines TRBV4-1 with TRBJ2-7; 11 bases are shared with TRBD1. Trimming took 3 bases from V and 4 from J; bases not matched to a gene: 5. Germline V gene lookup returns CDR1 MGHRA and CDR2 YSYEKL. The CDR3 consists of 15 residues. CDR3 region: CASSHPDRGRYEQYF. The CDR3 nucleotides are TGCGCCAGCAGCCATCCGGACAGGGGGCGATACGAGCAGTACTTC.

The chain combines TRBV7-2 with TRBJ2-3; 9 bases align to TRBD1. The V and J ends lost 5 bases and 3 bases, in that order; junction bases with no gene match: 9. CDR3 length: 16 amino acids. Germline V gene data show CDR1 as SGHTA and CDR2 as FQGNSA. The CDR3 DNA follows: TGTGCCAGCAGCCCACGGGACAGGGTTGGAACAGATACGCAGTATTTT. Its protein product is CASSPRDRVGTDTQYF.